This T cell receptor beta chain stems from a study of early T cells in non-severe SARS-CoV-2 infection. This clonotype was counted ten times or more. Individually, cDNA molecules had unique molecular identifiers attached to them. TCRdb used MiXCR to reprocess the 5' RACE reads, holding one entry per CDR3 protein. Of roughly 66,000 distinct CDR3 sequences listed, approximately 9% are singletons. Trimming took 6 bases from V and 8 from J, leaving 22 bases between them. This CDR3 has 14 residues. The germline gives CDR1 DFQATT, CDR2 SNEGSKA (reference sequence). The chain employs TRBV20-1 and TRBJ1-2; D is ambiguous. Sequences were obtained from whole blood. The source of this sequence is an adult who was a healthcare worker with PCR-confirmed SARS-CoV-2 infection or an uninfected control (not recorded which). The CDR3: CSASARSSKWGYTF. CDR3 DNA: TGCAGTGCCTCCGCCAGGTCTTCAAAGTGGGGCTACACCTTC.